This T cell receptor beta chain was recorded in a study of PD-L1 blockade in urothelial cancer. Study background: Intravenous atezolizumab, 1,200 mg every 3 weeks, was begun by patients in about 2014.

The germline CDR1 and CDR2 sequences are WSHSY and SAAADI. The V and J ends lost 6 bases and 4 bases, in that order; junction bases with no gene match: 5. The CDR3 is 14 amino acids. This table comes from immunoSEQ multiplex PCR, and its TCRdb copy is limited to in-frame clones, with some not included. The table includes some 71,000 clones, 85% to 90% detected once. The rearrangement uses TRBV10-2 and TRBJ2-7; 11 bases agree with TRBD1. This receptor was taken from a man between 60 and 75 years old with urothelial cancer. The sequencing here drew on PBMCs, taken around atezolizumab (anti-PD-L1) treatment. The CDR3 loop is CASRDRDRGYEQYF. For the CDR3, the DNA is TGCGCCAGCAGAGACCGGGACAGGGGGTACGAGCAGTACTTC.